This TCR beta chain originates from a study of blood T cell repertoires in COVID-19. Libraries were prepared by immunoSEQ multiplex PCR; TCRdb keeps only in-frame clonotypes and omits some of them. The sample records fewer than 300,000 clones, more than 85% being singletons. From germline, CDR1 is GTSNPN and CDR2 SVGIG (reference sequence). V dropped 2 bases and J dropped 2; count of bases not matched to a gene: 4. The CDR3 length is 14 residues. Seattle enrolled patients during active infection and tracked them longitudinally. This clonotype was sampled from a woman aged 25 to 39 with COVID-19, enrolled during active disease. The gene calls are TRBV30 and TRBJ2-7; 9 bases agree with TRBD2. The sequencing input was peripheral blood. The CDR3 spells CAWSRLAVPYEQYF. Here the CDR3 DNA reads TGTGCCTGGAGTCGACTAGCGGTGCCCTACGAGCAGTACTTC.